What follows are 27 T cell receptor beta chains derived from one specimen sequenced in a study of response to subunit inactivated influenza vaccine. One entry per CDR3 protein, called by TCRdb with MiXCR from the RT-PCR reads. The table includes fewer than 700,000 distinct CDR3 sequences, around 13% detected once. The starting material was PBMCs from blood, obtained 45 days after vaccination. These receptors all stem from a man aged 50 to 59 who received an inactivated influenza vaccine.

The chain recombines TRBV4-2 with TRBJ2-2; D ambiguous. The CDR3 totals 15 residues. The germline V gene encodes CDR1 LGHNA and CDR2 YNFKEQ. V lost 1 base to trimming and J lost 4 bases, with 10 bases between them. In nucleotides, the CDR3 is TGTGCCAGCAGCCAAGTATTTACGTCCACCGGGGAGCTGTTTTTT. Its protein is CASSQVFTSTGELFF.

The chain is built from TRBV4-1 and TRBJ1-4, with TRBD1 matching over 10 bases. The germline V gene encodes CDR1 MGHRA and CDR2 YSYEKL. The CDR3 runs 15 residues. V lost 4 bases to trimming and J lost 3 bases; unmatched junction nucleotides: 2. The CDR3, as DNA: TGCGCCAGCAGCCCCGGACAGGGGGCTAATGAAAAACTGTTTTTT. Protein: CASSPGQGANEKLFF.

This clonotype was found a few times. This chain links TRBV12-3 or TRBV12-4 with TRBJ2-3, with D possibly TRBD1 on 5 matching bases. Trimming shortened V by 3 bases and J by 4 bases, and 20 bases separated the two germline ends. The length of the CDR3 is 17 residues. The CDR3 region has the DNA TGTGCCAGCAGTTTCGTGTCCGTGGGGCGTTCTCCAGATACGCAGTATTTT. Residues: CASSFVSVGRSPDTQYF.

V gene TRBV7-9 combines with J gene TRBJ2-1; D gene uncertain. CDR3 length: 13 amino acids. The V end was cut by 2 bases, the J end by 9 bases, with 11 bases between. Germline V gene lookup returns CDR1 SEHNR and CDR2 FQNEAQ (reference sequence). The DNA for the CDR3 is TGTGCCAGCAGCTTAAGGCCCTGGGGTGAGCAGTTCTTC. It encodes CASSLRPWGEQFF.

The rearrangement uses TRBV20-1 and TRBJ2-7; 13 bases fit TRBD2. V gave up 5 bases and J gave up 6 bases; unmatched junction bases: 7. Germline CDR1 DFQATT, CDR2 SNEGSKA (reference sequence). The CDR3 is 14 amino acids. For the CDR3, the DNA is TGCAGTGCTGCCCGACTAGCGGGGGGTAGCGAGCAGTACTTC. It specifies CSAARLAGGSEQYF.

V is TRBV20-1 and J is TRBJ2-1; the match to TRBD2 covers 9 bases. The junction had 14 bases not matched to a gene; V was cut back by 2 bases and J by 9 bases. CDR3 length equals 16 residues. The germline V gene has CDR1 DFQATT and CDR2 SNEGSKA (reference sequence). In DNA, the CDR3 is TGCAGTGCTAGACCCCCCGGGGAGCGGGGGGCACGTGAGCAGTTCTTC. This encodes CSARPPGERGAREQFF.

V and J are TRBV3-1 and TRBJ1-1; no reliable D call. CDR1 and CDR2 (germline): LGHDT, YNNKEL (reference sequence). The CDR3 loop spans 14 amino acids. The V end was cut by 4 bases, the J end by 9 bases, with 18 bases between. The CDR3 sequence: CASSPARSGLQAFF. The CDR3 region has the DNA TGTGCCAGCAGCCCAGCCAGGAGTGGGTTGCAAGCTTTCTTT.

This clonotype was seen only a few times. This chain connects TRBV11-1 to TRBJ2-1; D is unresolved. The germline V and J ends were trimmed by 0 bases and 9 bases, with 3 bases remaining between them. The germline V gene encodes CDR1 SGHAT and CDR2 FQDESV (reference sequence). The CDR3 sequence is 11 residues long. CDR3 in amino acids: CASSLAVEQFF. The DNA for the CDR3 is TGTGCCAGCAGCTTAGCAGTTGAGCAGTTCTTC.

This clonotype was found a few times. The chain is built from TRBV11-2 and TRBJ1-2; D is possibly TRBD1 (5 bases). The germline V gene has CDR1 SGHAT and CDR2 FQNNGV. V was cut by 5 bases and J by 0 bases, with 13 bases left in between. This CDR3 comprises 15 residues. The CDR3 region has the DNA TGTGCCAGCAGCCGTCTCAAAGGGGCTAACTATGGCTACACCTTC. The encoded protein is CASSRLKGANYGYTF.

This clonotype has only a few counts. V gene TRBV18 combines with J gene TRBJ2-7; the match to TRBD2 covers 9 bases. The V gene's germline CDR1 is KGHSH and CDR2 LQKENI. The CDR3 runs to 18 residues. V was clipped by 5 bases and J by 4 bases; unmatched bases: 18. The CDR3 DNA follows: TGTGCCAGCTCAAGCCGACGACCGGGACTAGCCCCATCATACGAGCAGTACTTC. Its translation is CASSSRRPGLAPSYEQYF.

The chain couples TRBV3-1 to TRBJ2-3, with D possibly being TRBD2 (7 bases). The CDR3 is 16 amino acids. Trimming left V 0 bases short and J 2 bases short, with 12 bases between. The germline V gene has CDR1 LGHDT and CDR2 YNNKEL (reference sequence). CDR3 sequence (DNA): TGTGCCAGCAGCCAAGACGCGGGGGCGGCCACAGATACGCAGTATTTT. This sequence encodes CASSQDAGAATDTQYF.

This clonotype was recorded a few times. The rearrangement uses TRBV10-2 and TRBJ1-5, with D perhaps TRBD1 (5 bases). Germline CDR1 is WSHSY and CDR2 is SAAADI. The CDR3 runs 15 residues. Trimming took off 3 bases at V and 0 bases at J, with 9 bases between the two ends. The CDR3, as DNA: TGCGCCAGCAGTGACGACAGTCTTAGCAATCAGCCCCAGCATTTT. It is translated as CASSDDSLSNQPQHF.

This clonotype was counted only a few times. The germline gene is not matched at one end of the junction; a read error may be the cause. The rearrangement uses TRBV10-3 and TRBJ1-3; D is undetermined. The CDR3 runs 11 residues. Germline CDR1 is ENHRY and CDR2 is SYGVKD. CDR3 sequence (DNA): TGTGCCATCAGTGAGCGGGAGCGGCTCGATTTT. Amino acid sequence: CAISERERLDF.

The chain is built from TRBV20-1 and TRBJ2-5; 13 nucleotides align to TRBD2. Germline CDR1 and CDR2: DFQATT and SNEGSKA (reference sequence). Germline trimming cut 4 bases from V and 5 bases from J; bases unmatched to any gene: 10. The CDR3 extends over 16 amino acids. CDR3 coding DNA: TGCAGTGCTACACGGACTAGCGGGAGTCCCGGTGAGACCCAGTACTTC. It encodes CSATRTSGSPGETQYF.

There are a few counts of this clonotype. The V and J genes are TRBV11-3 and TRBJ2-1; 7 bases match TRBD2. The CDR3 contains 21 residues. Germline V lookup: CDR1 SGHNT, CDR2 YENEEA. V gave up 4 bases and J gave up 4 bases; unmatched junction bases: 25. The CDR3 region is CASSSLTGARPGGREYNEQFF. The CDR3 DNA reads TGTGCCAGCAGCTCTCTCACGGGTGCGCGGCCGGGAGGTCGTGAATACAATGAGCAGTTCTTC.

The rearrangement joins TRBV29-1 to TRBJ2-7; 10 positions match TRBD1. The length of the CDR3 is 18 residues. Germline V lookup: CDR1 SQVTM, CDR2 ANQGSEA. Unmatched junction bases numbered 14, after V lost 0 bases and J lost 3 bases. CDR3 DNA sequence: TGCAGCGTTGAAGATGGCATACGAATCGGGACAGGGGTCTACGAGCAGTACTTC. As protein: CSVEDGIRIGTGVYEQYF.

This clonotype was seen a handful of times. This chain joins TRBV5-1 and TRBJ2-2; tentative D call: TRBD1 (5 bases). V was trimmed by 2 bases and J by 0 bases, leaving 11 bases between them. This CDR3 has 16 amino acids. Germline lookup yields CDR1 SGHRS and CDR2 YFSETQ. The CDR3 protein is CASSFSTVANTGELFF. CDR3 DNA: TGCGCCAGCAGCTTTTCGACAGTTGCGAACACCGGGGAGCTGTTTTTT.

The chain combines TRBV4-1 with TRBJ1-6; perhaps TRBD1 as D (5 bases). The CDR3 runs 17 residues. The germline V and J ends were trimmed by 4 bases and 7 bases, with 20 bases remaining between them. Germline CDR1 is MGHRA and CDR2 is YSYEKL. CDR3 protein: CASSLRDAFLVNSPLHF. CDR3 nucleotides: TGCGCCAGCAGCCTCCGGGACGCTTTCCTTGTGAATTCACCCCTCCACTTT.

This clonotype was seen a few times. Germline is not matched at one junction end, which may reflect a read error. The V call is TRBV7-2, the J call TRBJ2-1, with D possibly matching TRBD1 (5 bases). The length of the CDR3 is 12 residues. Germline CDR1 is SGHTA and CDR2 is FQGNSA. The DNA of the CDR3 is TGTGCCAGCAGCTATCAGGGCCTTGCCCCAAACTTC. This gives the protein CASSYQGLAPNF.

The CDR3 reads CASSWKSRLAGGPNTDTQYF. DNA for the CDR3: TGCGCCAGCAGCTGGAAGAGTAGACTAGCGGGAGGGCCAAACACAGATACGCAGTATTTT. V and J are TRBV5-1 and TRBJ2-3; TRBD2 matches 14 bases. CDR3 size: 20 residues. Germline CDR1 and CDR2: SGHRS and YFSETQ. Losses at the gene ends were 3 bases for V and 2 bases for J; bases not matched to a gene: 14. Supplemented by reference TRBV5-1 and TRBJ2-3, the full variable domain reads KAGVTQTPRYLIKTRGQQVTLSCSPISGHRSVSWYQQTPGQGLQFLFEYFSETQRNKGNFPGRFSGRQFSNSRSEMNVSTLELGDSALYLCASSWKSRLAGGPNTDTQYFGPGTRLTVL.

The chain links TRBV5-1 to TRBJ2-7; no clear D. The CDR3 has 13 residues. In germline, CDR1 is SGHRS, CDR2 YFSETQ. The V end was cut by 1 base, the J end by 2 bases, with 7 bases between. The CDR3 sequence is CASSLISTYEQYF. CDR3 in DNA: TGCGCCAGCAGCTTGATTAGCACCTACGAGCAGTACTTC.

V usage is TRBV3-1 and J usage is TRBJ2-3; 11 positions match TRBD2. Per the germline V gene, CDR1 is LGHDT and CDR2 is YNNKEL (reference sequence). The CDR3 runs 17 residues. V lost 4 bases to trimming and J lost 2 bases; unmatched junction nucleotides: 8. CDR3 region: CASSLTGTSGPTDTQYF. The CDR3 nucleotides read TGTGCCAGCAGCCTTACCGGGACTAGCGGACCCACAGATACGCAGTATTTT.

In this sample, this clonotype turned up a few times. This rearrangement joins TRBV15 to TRBJ2-5; possibly TRBD1 or TRBD2 for D (6 bases each). The CDR3 consists of 14 residues. Trimming left V 2 bases short and J 4 bases short, with 11 bases between. Germline values: CDR1 LNHNV, CDR2 YYDKDF (reference sequence). CDR3: CATSRRGRGETQYF. In DNA, the CDR3 is TGTGCCACCAGCAGACGGGGGCGCGGAGAGACCCAGTACTTC.

This clonotype turned up a few times. The rearrangement links TRBV4-2 to TRBJ2-5, with 14 bases matching TRBD2. V was pared by 0 bases and J by 5 bases, with 8 bases of the junction left unmatched. In germline, CDR1 is LGHNA, CDR2 YNFKEQ. This CDR3 comprises 18 residues. The CDR3 protein is CASSQDMTSGGAAETQYF. The CDR3 nucleotides read TGTGCCAGCAGCCAAGATATGACTAGCGGGGGGGCCGCGGAGACCCAGTACTTC.

This clonotype was seen only a few times. The rearrangement links TRBV10-3 to TRBJ2-5; 10 nucleotides match TRBD2. The germline gives CDR1 ENHRY, CDR2 SYGVKD. The CDR3 spans 20 residues. J gave up 4 bases and V 3 bases, and 20 bases lay outside the gene matches. The CDR3 bases are TGTGCCATCAGTGAAAGAAGGCTAGCGGGAGTAGAGAGTAGAGGAGAGACCCAGTACTTC. Its translation: CAISERRLAGVESRGETQYF.

This clonotype appeared many times. The chain's CDR3 is CASSQSWEAEQYF. The CDR3 coding sequence is TGTGCCAGCAGCCAATCGTGGGAGGCCGAGCAGTACTTC. This chain uses TRBV16 with TRBJ2-7, with a tentative D call TRBD2 (6 bases). Germline CDR1 reads KGHSY; CDR2 reads FQNENV. The CDR3 spans 13 residues. V gave up 0 bases and J gave up 6 bases, with 9 bases separating them.

The CDR3 sequence is CASSQGWAERPPFF. In DNA, the CDR3 is TGCGCCAGCAGCCAAGGGTGGGCCGAGCGGCCCCCGTTCTTC. This sequence joins TRBV4-1 and TRBJ2-1; tentative D call: TRBD2 (5 bases). Between the trimmed V and J ends, which lost 1 base and 15 bases, there was a span of 19 bases. This CDR3 is 14 amino acids long. Germline values: CDR1 MGHRA, CDR2 YSYEKL.